This T cell receptor (beta chain) appears in the sequencing data of a study of T cells in localized non-small cell lung cancer. In its sample, this clone is medium-sized. What it binds is not known. Profiling relied on immunoSEQ multiplex PCR, and the TCRdb table lists in-frame clones only, not all of them. This sample carries about 2,400 clones, around 20% of them seen once, and the ten largest clones take around 12%. Study outcomes and limitations: The study found T cell clonality highest in uninvolved adjacent lung, above tumor. Heterogeneity within the tumor remains possible, as just one region underwent sequencing. Adjacent lung tissue had a median around 57 of the top 100 clones found in the tumor.

CDR1 is SGHNT, CDR2 YENEEA, per germline. CDR3 length: 14 residues. V lost 5 bases to trimming and J lost 3 bases, with 13 bases between them. The origin of this receptor is a man aged 40-75 years with stage I lung adenocarcinoma. The sample was lung tumor tissue, taken before any cancer treatment. The rearrangement uses TRBV11-3 and TRBJ2-5; tentatively, D is TRBD1 (6 bases). Written as DNA, the CDR3 is TGTGCCAGCAGCCCCTATGGGGACAAAGAGACCCAGTACTTC. This encodes CASSPYGDKETQYF.